The rows below give T cell receptor beta chains drawn from one sample of a study of CD8+ T cells in alopecia areata. Sequencing used immunoSEQ multiplex PCR; TCRdb keeps in-frame clones, though not all of them. The sample comprises about 200,000 clones, 57% of which are singletons, and 0.45% rests with the top ten. Sequenced material: CD4+ T cells sorted from blood, taken at week 0. These receptor sequences come from a human donor with alopecia areata. The CDR3 runs from the conserved cysteine through the conserved F or W. The order of the fields is clone size, J gene, D gene, V gene, CDR3 protein, CDR3 DNA. D genes are given only for firm matches. A row's size may be missing; if present it is once, few, many or a size class.

clone size: few
J gene: TRBJ1-2
D gene: NA
V gene: TRBV7-2
CDR3 protein: CASSLVGGRDYGYTF
CDR3 DNA: TGTGCCAGCAGCCTCGTGGGGGGACGGGACTATGGCTACACCTTC

clone size: NA
J gene: TRBJ1-1
D gene: TRBD1
V gene: TRBV7-8
CDR3 protein: CASSLAGQGNTEAFF
CDR3 DNA: TGTGCCAGCAGCTTAGCGGGACAGGGGAACACTGAAGCTTTCTTT

clone size: NA
J gene: TRBJ2-1
D gene: TRBD2
V gene: TRBV30
CDR3 protein: CAWSHGLASYNEQFF
CDR3 DNA: TGTGCCTGGAGTCACGGACTAGCGTCCTACAATGAGCAGTTCTTC

clone size: NA
J gene: TRBJ1-2
D gene: NA
V gene: TRBV7-9
CDR3 protein: CANRPPIYGYTF
CDR3 DNA: TGTGCCAACAGGCCCCCTATATATGGCTACACCTTC

clone size: few
J gene: TRBJ2-1
D gene: NA
V gene: TRBV5-4
CDR3 protein: CASSLTRSSYNEQFF
CDR3 DNA: TGTGCCAGCAGCTTGACCAGGTCCTCCTACAATGAGCAGTTCTTC

clone size: NA
J gene: TRBJ2-7
D gene: NA
V gene: TRBV5-1
CDR3 protein: CASSLEREQYF
CDR3 DNA: TGCGCCAGCAGCTTGGAGCGCGAGCAGTACTTC

clone size: NA
J gene: TRBJ1-1
D gene: NA
V gene: TRBV30
CDR3 protein: CAWSEQGGTEAFF
CDR3 DNA: TGTGCCTGGAGCGAACAGGGAGGAACTGAAGCTTTCTTT

clone size: once
J gene: TRBJ1-2
D gene: NA
V gene: TRBV29-1
CDR3 protein: CSVEGTQRVGYTF
CDR3 DNA: TGCAGCGTTGAGGGGACACAAAGGGTTGGTTACACCTTC

clone size: NA
J gene: TRBJ1-6
D gene: TRBD1
V gene: TRBV5-1
CDR3 protein: CASSLGTGGSSPLHF
CDR3 DNA: TGCGCCAGCAGCTTGGGGACAGGGGGCAGTTCACCCCTCCACTTT

clone size: NA
J gene: TRBJ2-5
D gene: NA
V gene: TRBV7-3
CDR3 protein: CASSLRRVGTQYF
CDR3 DNA: TGTGCCAGCAGCTTAAGGAGGGTCGGGACCCAGTACTTC

clone size: NA
J gene: TRBJ1-2
D gene: NA
V gene: TRBV15
CDR3 protein: CATSRELSPSTRGYGYTF
CDR3 DNA: TGTGCCACCAGCAGGGAACTATCACCGTCCACCAGAGGCTATGGCTACACCTTC

clone size: few
J gene: TRBJ2-4
D gene: NA
V gene: TRBV7-8
CDR3 protein: CASSLVPQGAKNIQYF
CDR3 DNA: TGTGCCAGCAGCTTAGTCCCGCAGGGTGCCAAAAACATTCAGTACTTC

clone size: NA
J gene: TRBJ2-7
D gene: TRBD2
V gene: TRBV25-1
CDR3 protein: CATSTSGRPMNYEQYF
CDR3 DNA: TGTGCCACGTCGACTAGCGGGAGGCCTATGAACTACGAGCAGTACTTC

clone size: NA
J gene: TRBJ1-1
D gene: NA
V gene: TRBV29-1
CDR3 protein: CSVAGQGTEAFF
CDR3 DNA: TGCAGCGTTGCAGGCCAGGGGACTGAAGCTTTCTTT

clone size: NA
J gene: TRBJ2-7
D gene: NA
V gene: TRBV5-1
CDR3 protein: CASRWTTNGEQYF
CDR3 DNA: TGCGCCAGCCGCTGGACTACTAACGGAGAGCAGTACTTC

clone size: NA
J gene: TRBJ1-2
D gene: TRBD1
V gene: TRBV6-1
CDR3 protein: CASILPGQGDYGYTF
CDR3 DNA: TGTGCCAGCATATTACCGGGACAGGGGGACTATGGCTACACCTTC

clone size: once
J gene: TRBJ2-1
D gene: NA
V gene: TRBV5-1
CDR3 protein: CASSLGSFVDSSSYNEQFF
CDR3 DNA: TGCGCCAGCAGCTTGGGAAGTTTCGTGGATTCGAGCTCCTACAATGAGCAGTTCTTC

clone size: NA
J gene: TRBJ1-1
D gene: NA
V gene: TRBV18
CDR3 protein: CASSPQGAVNTEAFF
CDR3 DNA: TGTGCCAGCTCACCCCAGGGAGCGGTGAACACTGAAGCTTTCTTT

clone size: NA
J gene: TRBJ1-6
D gene: TRBD1
V gene: TRBV19
CDR3 protein: CATTGTELNSPLHF
CDR3 DNA: TGTGCCACAACCGGGACAGAGCTTAATTCACCCCTCCACTTT

clone size: NA
J gene: TRBJ2-3
D gene: NA
V gene: TRBV11-2
CDR3 protein: CASSRTDTQYF
CDR3 DNA: TGTGCCAGCAGTCGCACAGATACGCAGTATTTT

clone size: few
J gene: TRBJ1-1
D gene: NA
V gene: TRBV29-1
CDR3 protein: CSVGEAEAFF
CDR3 DNA: TGCAGCGTTGGGGAAGCTGAAGCTTTCTTT

clone size: NA
J gene: TRBJ2-5
D gene: TRBD2
V gene: TRBV4-1
CDR3 protein: CASSPLPGLAGAMGKETQYF
CDR3 DNA: TGCGCCAGCAGCCCTTTACCTGGACTAGCGGGAGCTATGGGGAAAGAGACCCAGTACTTC

clone size: NA
J gene: TRBJ2-7
D gene: NA
V gene: TRBV5-1
CDR3 protein: CASSLDRVEQYF
CDR3 DNA: TGCGCCAGCAGCTTGGACAGGGTCGAGCAGTACTTC

clone size: NA
J gene: TRBJ1-1
D gene: NA
V gene: TRBV19
CDR3 protein: CASSRYGGPEAFF
CDR3 DNA: TGTGCCAGTAGTCGCTATGGCGGCCCTGAAGCTTTCTTT

clone size: few
J gene: TRBJ1-4
D gene: NA
V gene: TRBV5-1
CDR3 protein: CASSLRAGLDGNEKLFF
CDR3 DNA: TGCGCCAGCAGCTTGCGGGCAGGGCTGGATGGGAATGAAAAACTGTTTTTT

clone size: NA
J gene: TRBJ2-5
D gene: TRBD1
V gene: TRBV7-2
CDR3 protein: CASSLPGTAQETQYF
CDR3 DNA: TGTGCCAGCAGCTTACCCGGGACAGCCCAAGAGACCCAGTACTTC

clone size: NA
J gene: TRBJ1-1
D gene: TRBD1
V gene: TRBV19
CDR3 protein: CASSYDRGSTEAFF
CDR3 DNA: TGTGCCAGTAGCTATGACAGGGGGTCCACTGAAGCTTTCTTT

clone size: once
J gene: TRBJ2-7
D gene: NA
V gene: TRBV5-6
CDR3 protein: CASSYLTAAYEQYF
CDR3 DNA: TGTGCCAGCAGCTACCTGACAGCCGCCTACGAGCAGTACTTC

clone size: NA
J gene: TRBJ2-1
D gene: NA
V gene: TRBV2
CDR3 protein: CATTPTALNEQFF
CDR3 DNA: TGTGCCACTACACCGACAGCCCTAAATGAGCAGTTCTTC

clone size: NA
J gene: TRBJ1-4
D gene: NA
V gene: TRBV10-2
CDR3 protein: CASSESSGGNEKLFF
CDR3 DNA: TGCGCCAGCAGTGAGTCGTCGGGGGGTAATGAAAAACTGTTTTTT

clone size: NA
J gene: TRBJ2-1
D gene: TRBD2
V gene: TRBV6-1
CDR3 protein: CASISGTAYNEQFF
CDR3 DNA: TGTGCCAGCATTAGCGGGACGGCCTACAATGAGCAGTTCTTC

clone size: NA
J gene: TRBJ2-7
D gene: NA
V gene: TRBV13
CDR3 protein: CASSSFIRDGALYF
CDR3 DNA: TGTGCCAGCAGCTCTTTTATCCGGGACGGGGCTTTGTACTTC

clone size: NA
J gene: TRBJ1-6
D gene: TRBD1
V gene: TRBV30
CDR3 protein: CAWSINSGTGYSPLHF
CDR3 DNA: TGTGCCTGGAGTATCAATTCCGGGACAGGGTATTCACCCCTCCACTTT

clone size: NA
J gene: TRBJ1-1
D gene: TRBD1
V gene: TRBV2
CDR3 protein: CASGTVLPNTEAFF
CDR3 DNA: TGTGCCAGCGGGACAGTACTACCGAACACTGAAGCTTTCTTT

clone size: NA
J gene: TRBJ1-2
D gene: TRBD1
V gene: TRBV4-1
CDR3 protein: CASSQVKTGGHYGYTF
CDR3 DNA: TGCGCCAGCAGCCAAGTTAAGACAGGGGGTCACTATGGCTACACCTTC

clone size: NA
J gene: TRBJ2-5
D gene: NA
V gene: TRBV29-1
CDR3 protein: CSAETGAQETQYF
CDR3 DNA: TGCAGCGCCGAAACAGGAGCCCAAGAGACCCAGTACTTC

clone size: NA
J gene: TRBJ2-1
D gene: NA
V gene: TRBV6-5
CDR3 protein: CASSYPGRNEQFF
CDR3 DNA: TGTGCCAGCAGTTACCCGGGACGAAATGAGCAGTTCTTC

clone size: NA
J gene: TRBJ2-7
D gene: NA
V gene: TRBV29-1
CDR3 protein: CSVAPKFHSYEQYF
CDR3 DNA: TGCAGCGTTGCGCCCAAATTCCACTCCTACGAGCAGTACTTC

clone size: few
J gene: TRBJ2-1
D gene: TRBD1
V gene: TRBV7-9
CDR3 protein: CASSARDRSFNEQFF
CDR3 DNA: TGTGCCAGCAGCGCCCGGGACAGGTCTTTTAATGAGCAGTTCTTC

clone size: NA
J gene: TRBJ1-5
D gene: NA
V gene: TRBV10-3
CDR3 protein: CAISEEVSQPQHF
CDR3 DNA: TGTGCCATCAGTGAGGAGGTATCTCAGCCCCAGCATTTT

clone size: NA
J gene: TRBJ2-1
D gene: NA
V gene: TRBV27
CDR3 protein: CASSSIFGLDNEQFF
CDR3 DNA: TGTGCCAGCAGTTCGATCTTTGGACTTGACAATGAGCAGTTCTTC